Listed below are T cell receptor beta chains from one sample, sequenced in a study of blood T cell repertoires in COVID-19. The method was immunoSEQ multiplex PCR; TCRdb's version includes in-frame clones alone and lacks a portion of them. The sample has a few hundred thousand clones, 80% to 90% seen once; the top ten hold 3.5%. Sequencing was carried out using PBMCs or T cells enriched from blood (not recorded which). The receptors shown here come from a woman under 30 in a cohort exposed to, infected with or recovered from COVID-19 (not recorded which). The conserved cysteine and the conserved F or W are not part of the CDR3 here.

V gene: TRBV19
CDR3 protein: ASKTQDRNIQY

V gene: TRBV18
CDR3 protein: ASSPRGDTEAF

V gene: TRBV24-1
CDR3 protein: ATSDTTGTSNQPQH

V gene: TRBV27
CDR3 protein: ASSRTSGRVYEQY

V gene: TRBV5-1
CDR3 protein: ASSAGTGGLFNSPLH

V gene: TRBV7-8
CDR3 protein: ASSPTRGSNQPQH

V gene: TRBV5-4
CDR3 protein: ASRSSMGGGNEGPDTQY

V gene: TRBV13
CDR3 protein: ASSGTGKVALH

V gene: TRBV19
CDR3 protein: ASSPEDRATEAF

V gene: TRBV11-1
CDR3 protein: ASSLRTDTQY

V gene: TRBV19
CDR3 protein: ASSIGYEQY

V gene: TRBV11-2
CDR3 protein: ASSLSEQYGYT

V gene: TRBV6-6
CDR3 protein: ASTQGQNYGNTIY

V gene: TRBV2
CDR3 protein: ASSEDRGSSGANVLT

V gene: TRBV5-4
CDR3 protein: ASTLSGRGPSRETQY

V gene: TRBV19
CDR3 protein: ASSIAYDRSVYGYT

V gene: TRBV2
CDR3 protein: ASRAGNNQPQH

V gene: TRBV7-9
CDR3 protein: ASSGLAGLASTDTQY

V gene: TRBV29-1
CDR3 protein: SSMGGGGYT

V gene: TRBV7-9
CDR3 protein: ASSKGTDLRYEQY

V gene: TRBV4-2
CDR3 protein: ASSQDELAGGLWETQY

V gene: TRBV7-3
CDR3 protein: ASSIGQGPQETQY

V gene: TRBV18
CDR3 protein: ASSPRQGTAEAF

V gene: TRBV29-1
CDR3 protein: SVVLSSPVGQPQH

V gene: TRBV19
CDR3 protein: ASSITSGGRGSTDTQY

V gene: TRBV20-1
CDR3 protein: SAIWQTEAF

V gene: TRBV11-2
CDR3 protein: ASSFQGIETQY

V gene: TRBV2
CDR3 protein: ASSTDRGGSDEQY

V gene: TRBV6-5
CDR3 protein: ASSVGRGTYEQY

V gene: TRBV7-9
CDR3 protein: ASSLDRLVPGELF

V gene: TRBV27
CDR3 protein: ASSFLQGVSLYGYT

V gene: TRBV28
CDR3 protein: ASSVGGDREDEQY

V gene: TRBV2
CDR3 protein: ASSRGQAVGYT

V gene: TRBV7-8
CDR3 protein: ASSLQAWETQY

V gene: TRBV28
CDR3 protein: ASSLRTGAGNTEAF

V gene: TRBV21-1
CDR3 protein: ASSKVCGQGLAEKLF